This T cell receptor beta chain was identified in a study of cytomegalovirus exposure and HLA in healthy donors (dated by TCRdb to about 2017). Study-wide context: An earlier analysis of about 530 of the donors reported 276 Gb of sequence data and approximately 120 million unique TCR beta sequences obtained from about 180 million T cells. Of the roughly 430 genotyped donors, approximately 83% fell in the genetic ancestry cluster associated with self-reported Caucasian donors. On average, over 200,000 unique TCR beta nucleotide sequences were sequenced per donor among a few hundred genotyped donors of the cohort, with around 19% of those sequences being non-productive. Donor age, sex, ethnicity and CMV serostatus were compiled together with the repertoire data. In a later analysis, previously published TCR beta repertoires from 550 to 700 donors were re-analyzed and high-resolution HLA genotyping was added so that TCR occurrence patterns could be studied. About 310 gigabases of sequencing data and some 85 million unique TCR sequences were included in an early release covering over 600 HLA-typed donors. The study profiled the T cell repertoires of around 700 subjects by immunosequencing and related them to cytomegalovirus serostatus. A later genetic analysis took genome-wide SNP genotypes for about 55% of the 666 donors and used that subset as a discovery cohort. The study was designed to test whether signatures of past pathogen exposure could be identified by cataloging public T cell receptors. To predict cytomegalovirus infection status, the study combined high-throughput TCR immunosequencing, statistical association of individual TCRs with disease status, and machine learning. Roughly five DR-DQ haplotypes were treated as single units for association and clustering because of strong linkage in the cohort. Every discovery cohort repertoire had been produced on one sequencing platform. HLA typing covered class I and class II loci at four-digit resolution. Typing coverage differed by locus: A, B, C, DRB1 and DQB1 were typed in about 629-640 donors, DQA1 in about 500, DPA1 in approximately 610, and DPB1 in just under 480. The later analysis used no new phenotypic data to find candidate immune exposures, relying instead on TCR beta sequences and their occurrence across donors. To decide whether each TCR beta V gene segment behaved as functional or pseudogenic, an earlier analysis of some 570 of the donors relied on high-throughput TCR beta sequencing. A separate validation cohort of about 110 different subjects was used in addition to the roughly 670-subject first cohort.

Note on this clone: This receptor's antigen is unknown. Within one base of it there is no much larger clone, and no base qualities were kept.

Study-level results and caveats: A later analysis found that most CMV-associated TCR beta chains appeared HLA-restricted, with HLA associations seemingly driven largely by CMV exposure. Because HLA typing was missing for some donors at each locus, association tests included only the typed subset. A total of around 150 TCR beta chains were listed by the study as associated with cytomegalovirus. Specific HLA alleles were associated with 15,000 to 20,000 TCR beta sequences at a false discovery rate of 0.05 in a later analysis. When HLA alleles, especially DR and DQ, strongly co-occurred, attributing TCR associations to individual alleles was difficult. The classifier was reported to diagnose cytomegalovirus status with high specificity and sensitivity in both the original and validation cohorts. The earlier analysis of nearly 600 of the donors excluded 15 to 20 rarely observed V segments, including chromosome 9 orphons, because counts were too low. Because the 87-base-pair reads could not distinguish some IMGT-functional V segments, including TRBV6-2 and TRBV6-3, those segments were excluded. A cluster of highly shared sequence variants was judged likely to represent a technical artifact of the sequencing pipeline. For the cohort, immune exposure information was limited to CMV serostatus. Linkage disequilibrium might explain the correlated functional status among segregating V segments, but an unknown experimental factor could not be excluded. In a later genetic analysis, a missense DCLRE1C variant was associated with V-gene and J-gene trimming of TCR beta chains, and the association was replicated in an independent cohort. Sequencing depth was assumed to be roughly uniform across donors in the presence/absence analyses, though that assumption may not hold. In vitro tests confirmed that a few of the cytomegalovirus-associated TCR beta chains recognize cytomegalovirus antigens. A later analysis found that HLA-associated TCR beta chains were more clonally expanded and had lower generation probabilities than equally common non-associated chains. Broadly in line with IMGT annotations, most TCR beta V segments showed up in productive rearrangements about 87% or about 30% of the time in an earlier analysis of several hundred of the donors. According to a later analysis, TCR association rates differed among HLA loci, with DRB1 alleles showing the most associated TCRs and HLA-C alleles showing the fewest. A further reported finding was that TCR beta sequences accurately predicted the HLA-A and HLA-B alleles for most subjects in the first cohort. A later analysis reported that several top co-occurrence clusters appeared linked to parvovirus B19, influenza, CMV and Epstein-Barr virus. Compared with the approximately 700-donor mean, donors in an Asian-associated ancestry cluster had fewer N-insertions in productive TCRs, according to a later genetic analysis. The authors suggested that the approach could potentially be extended to other disease states and immunological phenotypes. Most TCR sequences were seen in very few donors, while some public TCRs were found in many individuals. In this cohort, only TCR beta chains were sequenced, and detectable features were limited by the absence of alpha or paired-chain data.

For CDR1 and CDR2, the germline V gene lists MNHNS and SASEGT. V and J lose 6 bases and 10 bases, and a span of 18 bases separates them. Its CDR3 holds 13 amino acids, cysteine through phenylalanine. The read is trimmed to its CDR3 DNA, 39 bases read in frame from base 1. The library came from the immunoSEQ multiplex PCR assay. For the multiplex PCR, a mixture combining 60 forward primers for TCR Vbeta segments and 13 reverse primers for TCR Jbeta segments was used. A multiplex PCR assay on genomic DNA amplified the CDR3 region of rearranged TCR beta genes. The amplified TCR beta libraries were sequenced on the Illumina HiSeq System as 87-base-pair reads. Under the source paper's analysis protocol: A later analysis tallied 70 million to 100 million unique TCR beta chains across the 666 repertoires, and some 12 million of those chains were shared by two or more donors. Raw reads were error-corrected and collapsed into unique sequences by a nearest-neighbor algorithm in which closely related sequences were merged to remove PCR and sequencing errors. Alignment of CDR3 sequences to IMGT reference sequences was used to assign V, D and J gene segments. For a sequence to be retained, a match of at least six nucleotides to both a V gene segment and a J gene segment was required. A rearrangement counted as productive if the CDR3 had no stop codons and remained in frame with V and J, and every other rearrangement counted as non-productive. CDR3 was defined by IMGT convention, running from the second conserved V-encoded cysteine to the conserved J-encoded phenylalanine. In an earlier analysis of just under 600 of the donors, sequences lacking an unambiguous match to a single V gene segment were excluded. In an earlier analysis of roughly 600 of the donors, a V segment was called functional when productive rearrangements were above 56.7%, and segregating when the standard deviation between donors exceeded 5%. To diagnose cytomegalovirus status from the catalog of TCR beta chain sequences, a statistical classification framework was built. V and J gene assignment, in a later analysis, came from comparing TCR nucleotide sequences with IMGT/GENE-DB human TR gene sequences. In a later analysis, CDR3 sequences and most-parsimonious VDJ recombination scenarios were assigned using the TCRdist pipeline. A later analysis defined each TCR beta chain by its CDR3 amino acid sequence plus V-gene family, and excluded reads lacking a unique V-gene family. In a later analysis, 450 to 600 highly shared, low-generation-probability nucleotide sequences were removed to address suspected cross-contamination and a sequencing artifact. In a later analysis, a clonal expansion index was calculated for each public chain from normalized within-repertoire ranks of inferred template counts. A later analysis computed generation probabilities with a VDJ recombination model fitted to out-of-frame rearrangements, and checked the results against IGoR. In a later analysis, hypergeometric tests were used to score TCR-TCR, TCR-HLA and TCR-CMV co-occurrence, with a repertoire-size bias correction applied to TCR pairs. In a later analysis, false discovery rates were estimated by permuting HLA or CMV assignments 20 times. In a later analysis, co-occurring TCRs were grouped using DBSCAN, with TCRdist sequence similarity added in when clustering inside HLA-allele-positive subsets. Repertoires with fewer than 30,000 or more than 120,000 public chains were left out of co-occurrence clustering, as were several repertoires with anomalous nucleotide sharing. The table comes from immuneACCESS by way of TCRdb, which keeps in-frame sequences with V and J called. Part of the clones is missing from these tables; in studies checked, under half for an unresolved V gene and the rest for unknown reasons. V, J and clone size are taken as reported in that table, and D and trimming were inferred from the DNA itself. The sample profile shows roughly 100,000 clones; approximately 82% of them were found once. Approximately 8.2% of the sample is taken by the ten largest.

The cohort was made up of about 610 healthy bone marrow donors. All cohort members were sampled while nominally healthy, although unrecorded immune exposures were likely present. The donor tested CMV seropositive, placing the donor among the roughly 270 seropositive members of the cohort. Every donor gave a peripheral blood sample, and the peripheral blood mononuclear cells from that sample were used for TCR beta sequencing. The Qiagen DNeasy Blood Extraction Kit was used to extract genomic DNA from the blood cell samples. Sequencing input: PBMCs. This sequence was found in a man aged 40-49 years in good health and CMV-seropositive. The rearrangement combines TRBV6-1 with TRBJ1-2; the D gene cannot be named for sure. The CDR3 loop reads CASSSPARSDYTF. The DNA sequence is as follows: TGTGCCAGCAGCTCCCCAGCTCGGAGTGACTACACCTTC.